The 30 T cell receptor beta chains below come from one sample, sequenced in a study of STAT3 mutations in large granular lymphocyte leukemia. General observations from the study: At least one immunodominant TCR beta clonotype appeared in every T-cell large granular lymphocyte leukemia patient.

These receptors are not linked to any known antigen. The protocol was immunoSEQ multiplex PCR, while the TCRdb copy is restricted to in-frame clones and leaves out a portion. The sample holds about 7,700 clones, around 74% seen once. The specimen was peripheral blood mononuclear cells. The receptors derive from a woman in her 40s with T-cell large granular lymphocyte leukemia. Some clones in this sample may be carry-over from other donors' samples.

The chain combines TRBV5-4 with TRBJ1-4; 9 positions match TRBD1. V shed 4 bases and J 4 bases; nucleotides not matched to a gene: 11. Germline V CDR1 and CDR2: SGHNT, YYREEE (reference sequence). This CDR3 is built from 17 residues. In DNA form, the CDR3 reads TGTGCCAGCAGCCCGCGACAGGGGGTGATGGTTAATGAAAAACTGTTTTTT. This codes for CASSPRQGVMVNEKLFF.

This clone was recorded a few times. The genes are TRBV19 and TRBJ1-2; D not certain. V shed 0 bases and J shed 2 bases, with 7 bases lying between them. There are 14 residues in the CDR3. Germline V lookup: CDR1 LNHDA, CDR2 SQIVND (reference sequence). For the CDR3, the DNA is TGTGCCAGTAGTATAGAAGAGTGGAACTATGGCTACACCTTC. Encoded protein: CASSIEEWNYGYTF.

The CDR3 protein is CASSFGGGYGYTF. The CDR3 DNA sequence: TGTGCCAGCAGTTTCGGGGGTGGCTATGGCTACACCTTC. The chain couples TRBV27 to TRBJ1-2; D is possibly TRBD1 (5 bases). V lost 3 bases and J 4 bases, leaving 9 bases between the germline ends. The CDR3 extends over 13 amino acids. Germline CDR1 MNHEY, CDR2 SMNVEV (reference sequence).

This chain connects TRBV18 to TRBJ1-5; D is possibly TRBD1 (5 bases). Germline CDR1 and CDR2: KGHSH and LQKENI. Trimming pared 6 bases from V and 1 base from J, leaving 10 bases between. This CDR3 is built from 14 residues. The CDR3 is CASSDTGSNQPQHF. Here the CDR3 DNA reads TGTGCCAGCTCGGACACGGGGAGCAATCAGCCCCAGCATTTT.

The chain combines TRBV30 with TRBJ1-6, with 9 bases matching TRBD1. CDR3 length equals 13 residues. Germline CDR1 and CDR2: GTSNPN and SVGIG (reference sequence). The junction had 1 base not matched to a gene; V was cut back by 1 base and J by 9 bases. The CDR3 spells CAWSEDRGSPLHF. The CDR3, as DNA: TGTGCCTGGAGTGAGGACAGGGGTTCACCCCTCCACTTT.

J is TRBJ1-5 and V is TRBV9; D is unclear. V was clipped by 7 bases and J by 0 bases, with 20 bases between them. CDR3 length: 17 residues. Germline-derived CDR1 and CDR2 are SGDLS and YYNGEE. The CDR3: CASPVVAEKYSNQPQHF. CDR3 nucleotides: TGTGCCAGCCCCGTAGTGGCGGAAAAGTATAGCAATCAGCCCCAGCATTTT.

In this sample, this clone turned up a few times. V and J are TRBV30 and TRBJ1-6; weak D call: TRBD1 (6 bases). V dropped 4 bases and J dropped 5 bases, with 12 bases sitting between them. Germline V lookup: CDR1 GTSNPN, CDR2 SVGIG (reference sequence). This CDR3 has 14 amino acids. In DNA, the CDR3 is TGTGCCTGGAACAGGGAGGTGAATAATTCACCCCTCCACTTT. Protein: CAWNREVNNSPLHF. Together with reference TRBV30 and TRBJ1-6, the CDR3 gives the full variable domain: SQTIHQWPATLVQPVGSPLSLECTVEGTSNPNLYWYRQAAGRGLQLLFYSVGIGQISSEVPQNLSASRPQDRQFILSSKKLLLSDSGFYLCAWNREVNNSPLHFGNGTRLTVT.

A few counts support this clone. This chain connects TRBV6-5 to TRBJ2-5, with D possibly being TRBD2 (6 bases). Germline CDR1 reads MNHEY; CDR2 reads SVGAGI. CDR3 length equals 13 residues. With 4 bases removed from V and 5 bases from J, the gap between germline ends came to 11 bases. Written as DNA, the CDR3 is TGTGCCAGCAGTTGGGGGGAATGGGAGACCCAGTACTTC. This encodes CASSWGEWETQYF.

The chain has TRBV28 and TRBJ1-2; D call uncertain. In germline, CDR1 is MDHEN, CDR2 SYDVKM. V was trimmed by 1 base and J by 4 bases, leaving 4 bases between them. The length of the CDR3 is 12 residues. The CDR3 DNA reads TGTGCCAGCAGTTTATTGGGCTATGGCTACACCTTC. It translates to CASSLLGYGYTF.

The V gene is TRBV30, the J gene TRBJ1-2; D might be TRBD1 (5 bases). The CDR3 length is 13 residues. The V gene's germline CDR1 is GTSNPN and CDR2 SVGIG (reference sequence). Trimming took 0 bases from V and 4 from J, leaving 9 bases between them. As DNA, the CDR3 is TGTGCCTGGAGTGTACAGGCCAGCTATGGCTACACCTTC. Translating gives CAWSVQASYGYTF.

The count of this clone is one. The chain joins TRBV5-4 to TRBJ1-1; 8 bases align to TRBD1. Germline V gives CDR1 SGHNT, CDR2 YYREEE (reference sequence). This CDR3 has 13 amino acids. Trimming at V came to 1 base and at J to 5 bases, leaving 1 base not matched to a gene. The CDR3 coding sequence is TGTGCCAGCAGCTTGACAGGGGGTACTGAAGCTTTCTTT. It yields the protein CASSLTGGTEAFF.

The rearrangement joins TRBV5-1 to TRBJ2-7; D ambiguous. This CDR3 spans 13 amino acids. Germline-derived CDR1 and CDR2 are SGHRS and YFSETQ. V was clipped by 2 bases and J by 1 base, with 7 bases between them. This CDR3 is CASSFSGSYEQYF. The DNA of the CDR3 is TGCGCCAGCAGCTTCTCAGGTTCCTACGAGCAGTACTTC.

V is TRBV5-1 and J is TRBJ1-1, with D unclear. CDR1 and CDR2 from the germline V gene are SGHRS and YFSETQ. The CDR3 covers 16 residues. The germline V and J ends were trimmed by 0 bases and 3 bases, with 15 bases remaining between them. Written as DNA, the CDR3 is TGCGCCAGCAGCTTGGGAGAAGGAGCGGTCGACACTGAAGCTTTCTTT. Protein product: CASSLGEGAVDTEAFF.

The rearrangement links TRBV5-4 to TRBJ1-6; 7 bases are shared with TRBD1. V trimming: 1 base; J trimming: 7 bases; junction bases outside the gene matches: 5. Germline-derived CDR1 and CDR2 are SGHNT and YYREEE (reference sequence). This CDR3 is 15 amino acids long. The CDR3 region is CASSLSGGQNSPLHF. The CDR3 DNA is TGTGCCAGCAGCTTGTCAGGGGGTCAGAATTCACCCCTCCACTTT.

J is TRBJ2-7 and V is TRBV2; TRBD2 matches at 9 bases. From germline, CDR1 is SNHLY and CDR2 FYNNEI. This CDR3 has 14 residues. The ends lost 7 bases at V and 4 bases at J; junction bases unmatched: 8. Here the CDR3 DNA reads TGTGCCAGCACACGGACTAGCGTGTCATACGAGCAGTACTTC. As protein: CASTRTSVSYEQYF.

This chain links TRBV13 with TRBJ2-7; 7 bases agree with TRBD2. The CDR3 loop spans 14 amino acids. Germline V gene data show CDR1 as PRHDT and CDR2 as FYEKMQ (reference sequence). Trimming cost V 5 bases and J 6 bases; bases outside gene matches: 10. The CDR3 nucleotides read TGTGCCAGCAGCCCTAGGACTAGTTGGGGCGAGCAGTACTTC. Its translation: CASSPRTSWGEQYF.

The chain recombines TRBV5-1 with TRBJ1-2; 7 bases map to TRBD1. Germline V gives CDR1 SGHRS, CDR2 YFSETQ. V shed 0 bases, J shed 2 bases, and the junction held 1 base outside the gene matches. CDR3 length: 14 residues. The CDR3 nucleotides read TGCGCCAGCAGCTTGGGACAGGGCAACTATGGCTACACCTTC. Translating gives CASSLGQGNYGYTF.

The chain joins TRBV29-1 to TRBJ1-1, with D unresolved. Germline V gene data show CDR1 as SQVTM and CDR2 as ANQGSEA. The CDR3 length is 11 residues. Between the trimmed V and J ends, which lost 0 bases and 10 bases, there was a span of 9 bases. This chain's CDR3 is CSVEESRRAFF. CDR3 sequence (DNA): TGCAGCGTTGAAGAGTCCCGCCGAGCTTTCTTT.

The chain carries TRBV18 and TRBJ1-1; D unclear. CDR3 size: 13 residues. Germline V gives CDR1 KGHSH, CDR2 LQKENI. Trimming left V 5 bases short and J 1 base short, with 8 bases between. The CDR3 is CASSAGRNTEAFF. The CDR3 DNA reads TGTGCCAGCTCAGCTGGCAGGAACACTGAAGCTTTCTTT.

A few counts support this clone. The CDR3 DNA sequence: TGTGCCATCAGTGAGTCGGGTCCGAACACTGAAGCTTTCTTT. As protein: CAISESGPNTEAFF. The chain is built from TRBV10-3 and TRBJ1-1; D remains unclear. Germline V lookup: CDR1 ENHRY, CDR2 SYGVKD. V was trimmed by 0 bases and J by 1 base, leaving 6 bases between them. The CDR3 covers 14 residues.

The rearrangement joins TRBV18 to TRBJ1-1, with 7 bases lining up with TRBD1. Germline V gene data show CDR1 as KGHSH and CDR2 as LQKENI. The trim removed 1 base at V and 0 bases at J, leaving 8 bases unmatched. This CDR3 is built from 17 residues. DNA for the CDR3: TGTGCCAGCTCACCACAAAAGGGGGCAAGGGTGAACACTGAAGCTTTCTTT. It specifies CASSPQKGARVNTEAFF.

This clone appeared a few times. V and J are TRBV18 and TRBJ1-1; D gene ambiguous. CDR1 and CDR2 from the germline V gene are KGHSH and LQKENI. The germline V and J ends were trimmed by 5 bases and 4 bases, with 11 bases remaining between them. The CDR3 spans 13 residues. DNA of the CDR3: TGTGCCAGCTCAGTCGGGAAGGGCACTGAAGCTTTCTTT. This codes for CASSVGKGTEAFF. Drawing the rest from reference TRBV18 and TRBJ1-1, the complete variable domain is NAGVMQNPRHLVRRRGQEARLRCSPMKGHSHVYWYRQLPEEGLKFMVYLQKENIIDESGMPKERFSAEFPKEGPSILRIQQVVRGDSAAYFCASSVGKGTEAFFGQGTRLTVV.

This rearrangement joins TRBV18 to TRBJ1-1, with D tentatively TRBD1 (5 bases). The germline V gene has CDR1 KGHSH and CDR2 LQKENI. V lost 5 bases and J 2 bases, leaving 12 bases between the germline ends. The CDR3 covers 14 residues. CDR3 protein: CASSTTQGNTEAFF. CDR3 in DNA: TGTGCCAGCTCAACAACTCAGGGAAACACTGAAGCTTTCTTT.

The V call is TRBV19, the J call TRBJ2-3; 7 bases align to TRBD2. This CDR3 has 15 residues. V shed 8 bases and J 2 bases; nucleotides not matched to a gene: 10. The germline gives CDR1 LNHDA, CDR2 SQIVND (reference sequence). The CDR3, as DNA: TGTGCCAGTGGAGAGCGGGACCTTTTCACAGATACGCAGTATTTT. Protein: CASGERDLFTDTQYF.

The chain couples TRBV30 to TRBJ1-5; no clear D gene. Trimming shortened V by 4 bases and J by 5 bases, and 12 bases separated the two germline ends. The CDR3 is made up of 13 amino acids. Germline V CDR1 and CDR2: GTSNPN, SVGIG (reference sequence). CDR3 DNA sequence: TGTGCCTGGACCACAGCGATCGATCAGCCCCAGCATTTT. It translates to CAWTTAIDQPQHF.

The sample holds one count of this clone. The rearrangement uses TRBV5-1 and TRBJ1-1; TRBD1 aligns across 8 bases. Germline V gene lookup returns CDR1 SGHRS and CDR2 YFSETQ. The trim removed 4 bases at V and 6 bases at J, leaving 8 bases unmatched. This CDR3 comprises 14 residues. CDR3 nucleotide sequence: TGCGCCAGCAGCGGGTGGACAGGGAATTCTGAAGCTTTCTTT. Encoded protein: CASSGWTGNSEAFF.

The chain recombines TRBV9 with TRBJ1-3, with D possibly matching TRBD1 (6 bases). The germline V gene has CDR1 SGDLS and CDR2 YYNGEE. V was trimmed by 2 bases and J by 5 bases, leaving 14 bases between them. This CDR3 is 15 amino acids long. CDR3 nucleotides: TGTGCCAGCAGCGTTGGGGGGGCGACCCGAAACACCATATATTTT. Protein: CASSVGGATRNTIYF.

The chain couples TRBV7-9 to TRBJ2-7; 12 bases are shared with TRBD2. Germline CDR1 SEHNR, CDR2 FQNEAQ (reference sequence). The CDR3 consists of 15 residues. The junction had 8 bases not matched to a gene; V was cut back by 5 bases and J by 6 bases. The CDR3 DNA reads as TGTGCCAGCAGCGCGACTAGCGGGAGTTCGTCCGAGCAGTACTTC. Translation gives CASSATSGSSSEQYF.

The V and J genes are TRBV5-6 and TRBJ1-5, with D uncertain. The CDR3 is 15 amino acids. The germline V gene encodes CDR1 SGHDT and CDR2 YYEEEE. V was trimmed by 2 bases and J by 1 base, leaving 10 bases between them. The CDR3 DNA is TGTGCCAGCAGCTTATCCTCGCGGAGCAATCAGCCCCAGCATTTT. It is translated as CASSLSSRSNQPQHF.

The V gene is TRBV7-9, the J gene TRBJ2-7; 7 bases are a match to TRBD1. The germline gives CDR1 SEHNR, CDR2 FQNEAQ (reference sequence). The V segment lost 1 base and the J segment 3 bases; nucleotides outside the gene matches: 3. The CDR3 contains 14 residues. CDR3 sequence (DNA): TGTGCCAGCAGCTTAGGGACAGGTTACTACGAGCAGTACTTC. Its protein product is CASSLGTGYYEQYF.